This entry lists 18 T cell receptor beta chains sequenced from one sample in a study of T cells in Graves' hyperthyroidism and ophthalmopathy. Amplification targeted TCR beta CDR3 regions from RNA transcripts. Carried out on the TCR CDR3, a first-round RT-PCR used the HTBI primer set. In TCRdb, the multiplex PCR reads were re-called with MiXCR into one record per CDR3 protein. The table lists some 460,000 distinct CDR3 sequences, around a sixth of them singletons. The sequenced material came from blood. The receptors here all came from a woman aged 18 to 35 with Graves' hyperthyroidism.

This clonotype was found once. The chain combines TRBV6-5 with TRBJ2-2; D remains unclear. Germline assignment: CDR1 MNHEY and CDR2 SVGAGI. Trimming removed 2 bases at V and 0 bases at J, with 16 bases between. This CDR3 is 18 amino acids long. DNA for the CDR3: TGTGCCAGCAGTTACCTGGGTAGTGGGTTCGCGAACACCGGGGAGCTGTTTTTT. Translated, it gives CASSYLGSGFANTGELFF.

This clonotype came up many times. The V call is TRBV7-3, the J call TRBJ2-7, with 8 bases fitting TRBD2. This CDR3 is 13 amino acids long. Per germline, CDR1 SGHTA and CDR2 FQGTGA. Trimming cost V 5 bases and J 9 bases; bases outside gene matches: 9. The CDR3 region is CASSASPGGGQYF. The DNA for the CDR3 is TGTGCCAGCAGCGCCTCCCCCGGGGGGGGGCAGTACTTC. The full variable domain, its missing parts supplied by reference TRBV7-3 and TRBJ2-7, is GAGVSQTPSNKVTEKGKYVELRCDPISGHTALYWYRQSLGQGPEFLIYFQGTGAADDSGLPNDRFFAVRPEGSVSTLKIQRTERGDSAVYLCASSASPGGGQYFGPGTRLTVT.

This clonotype was counted many times. This chain joins TRBV5-1 and TRBJ2-1, with TRBD1 matching over 8 bases. The CDR3 extends over 21 amino acids. The trim removed 2 bases at V and 0 bases at J, leaving 19 bases unmatched. Per germline, CDR1 SGHRS and CDR2 YFSETQ. CDR3 bases: TGCGCCAGCAGCTTCCCACCCATCGACAGGGGCCGATCTCCCTCCTACAATGAGCAGTTCTTC. Protein product: CASSFPPIDRGRSPSYNEQFF.

This clonotype was counted many times. The chain has TRBV4-3 and TRBJ1-2; 8 bases match TRBD1. CDR3 length: 15 amino acids. Losses at the gene ends were 1 base for V and 4 bases for J; bases not matched to a gene: 5. The germline gives CDR1 LGHNA, CDR2 YSLEER. In DNA form, the CDR3 reads TGCGCCAGCAGCCAAGTGGCGACAGGGGTCTATGGCTACACCTTC. This sequence encodes CASSQVATGVYGYTF.

This clonotype was detected only a few times. The chain uses TRBV2 and TRBJ1-2; the match to TRBD1 covers 8 bases. Per germline, CDR1 SNHLY and CDR2 FYNNEI. The CDR3 contains 13 residues. V lost 9 bases, J lost 10 bases, and 13 bases stayed unmatched. Here the CDR3 DNA reads TGTGCCAGTAAATACAGGGGGTTAGGTGTCTACACCTTC. It yields the protein CASKYRGLGVYTF.

At least ten counts were recorded for this clonotype. J is TRBJ2-5 and V is TRBV7-2; 14 bases match TRBD2. V was clipped by 5 bases and J by 5 bases; unmatched bases: 7. The CDR3 is 16 residues long. Germline lookup yields CDR1 SGHTA and CDR2 FQGNSA. The CDR3 reads CASSPRLAGGPETQYF. The CDR3 DNA reads TGTGCCAGCAGCCCCCGACTAGCGGGAGGGCCGGAGACCCAGTACTTC. Together with reference TRBV7-2 and TRBJ2-5, the CDR3 gives the full variable domain: GAGVSQSPSNKVTEKGKDVELRCDPISGHTALYWYRQSLGQGLEFLIYFQGNSAPDKSGLPSDRFSAERTGGSVSTLTIQRTQQEDSAVYLCASSPRLAGGPETQYFGPGTRLLVL.

CDR3 nucleotide sequence: TGCGCCAGCAGCCAAGATGGGAGCTTAACCGGGGAGCTGTTTTTT. Translation gives CASSQDGSLTGELFF. The V call is TRBV4-3, the J call TRBJ2-2; D is perhaps TRBD2 (5 bases). This CDR3 comprises 15 residues. V lost 0 bases and J 5 bases, leaving 10 bases between the germline ends. Germline CDR1 reads LGHNA; CDR2 reads YSLEER.

This chain links TRBV9 with TRBJ2-2; D perhaps matches TRBD1 (6 bases). Trimming removed 3 bases from V and 1 base from J, with 7 bases in between. The CDR3 consists of 14 residues. Germline CDR1 reads SGDLS; CDR2 reads YYNGEE. CDR3 nucleotides: TGTGCCAGCAGCGGCAGGGGGAACACCGGGGAGCTGTTTTTT. Encoded protein: CASSGRGNTGELFF.

This clonotype was detected only a few times. Since a much larger clone is just one base distant, this may be a read error. The rearrangement joins TRBV27 to TRBJ2-3, with 7 bases lining up with TRBD2. CDR1 and CDR2 (germline): MNHEY, SMNVEV (reference sequence). V lost 5 bases and J lost 0; bases outside the gene matches: 5. The CDR3 extends over 15 amino acids. The chain's CDR3 is CASSARGGSTDTQYF. The CDR3 DNA reads as TGTGCCAGCAGTGCGCGGGGAGGGAGCACAGATACGCAGTATTTT.

This clonotype was seen at least ten times. The rearrangement links TRBV20-1 to TRBJ1-5, with 7 bases lining up with TRBD1. CDR1 DFQATT and CDR2 SNEGSKA come from the germline V gene (reference sequence). This CDR3 spans 13 amino acids. V shed 6 bases, J shed 6 bases, and the junction held 8 bases outside the gene matches. The CDR3: CSARQGVSQPQHF. CDR3 sequence (DNA): TGCAGTGCCAGACAGGGAGTAAGTCAGCCCCAGCATTTT.

This clonotype was picked up a small number of times. A much bigger clone sits one base away, suggesting this may be a read error. The chain employs TRBV7-3 and TRBJ2-3; D unclear. Trimming removed 7 bases at V and 5 bases at J, with 13 bases between. Germline assignment: CDR1 SGHTA and CDR2 FQGTGA. This CDR3 is built from 13 residues. The DNA of the CDR3 is TGTGCCAGCAACCTCAATCAGAAAGATACGCAGTATTTT. Translated, it gives CASNLNQKDTQYF.

The chain links TRBV7-3 to TRBJ2-3; no clear D gene. V was shortened by 3 bases and J by 4 bases, with 8 bases between the two germline ends. CDR3 length: 13 residues. Germline V gene data show CDR1 as SGHTA and CDR2 as FQGTGA. This CDR3 reads CASSLNPSDTQYF. CDR3 sequence (DNA): TGTGCCAGCAGCTTGAACCCCTCAGATACGCAGTATTTT.

This clonotype was seen many times. The genes are TRBV11-1 and TRBJ2-1; TRBD2 matches at 8 bases. The germline CDR1 and CDR2 sequences are SGHAT and FQDESV (reference sequence). The CDR3 spans 15 residues. J gave up 0 bases and V 2 bases, and 0 bases lay outside the gene matches. CDR3 amino acids: CASSLRGGSYNEQFF. For the CDR3, the DNA is TGTGCCAGCAGCTTACGGGGGGGCTCCTACAATGAGCAGTTCTTC.

V usage is TRBV6-5 and J usage is TRBJ2-7; 8 positions match TRBD2. V gave up 0 bases and J gave up 0 bases; unmatched junction bases: 7. The CDR3 extends over 17 amino acids. Germline V CDR1 and CDR2: MNHEY, SVGAGI. The CDR3 protein is CASSYSMLAGSSYEQYF. The CDR3 region has the DNA TGTGCCAGCAGTTACTCGATGTTAGCGGGAAGCTCCTACGAGCAGTACTTC.

This clonotype was recorded at least ten times. The J gene is TRBJ2-7, the V gene TRBV12-3 or TRBV12-4, with a possible D match to TRBD1 (5 bases). Between the trimmed V and J ends, which lost 4 bases and 0 bases, there was a span of 10 bases. The CDR3 has 14 residues. This CDR3 reads CASSSIQVSYEQYF. The DNA of the CDR3 is TGTGCCAGCAGTTCAATACAGGTCTCCTACGAGCAGTACTTC.

This clonotype was seen ten or more times. The CDR3 region has the DNA TGTGCCAGCAGTTACTCTAGCGGGAGTACTAGCACAGATACGCAGTATTTT. Translated: CASSYSSGSTSTDTQYF. The chain couples TRBV6-5 to TRBJ2-3; 9 nucleotides align to TRBD2. The V gene's germline CDR1 is MNHEY and CDR2 SVGAGI. The CDR3 runs to 17 residues. Germline trimming cut 0 bases from V and 0 bases from J; bases unmatched to any gene: 4.

This clonotype was seen at least ten times. V gene TRBV6-1 combines with J gene TRBJ2-7; 9 positions match TRBD1. From germline, CDR1 is MNHNS and CDR2 SASEGT. The CDR3 contains 13 residues. V shed 5 bases, J shed 3 bases, and the junction held 2 bases outside the gene matches. CDR3 protein: CASSRQGDYEQYF. The CDR3 bases are TGTGCCAGCAGTCGACAGGGGGACTACGAGCAGTACTTC.

The chain uses TRBV20-1 and TRBJ1-5; TRBD1 matches 7 bases. The length of the CDR3 is 17 residues. CDR1 and CDR2 from the germline V gene are DFQATT and SNEGSKA (reference sequence). The ends lost 2 bases at V and 0 bases at J; junction bases unmatched: 10. In nucleotides, the CDR3 is TGCAGTGCTAGACGTAGTCGGACAGGCAATAGCAATCAGCCCCAGCATTTT. This sequence encodes CSARRSRTGNSNQPQHF.